By frequency in the sample, the clone carrying this T cell receptor beta chain is medium-sized (0.01 to 0.1%). Authors' processing steps: Estimation of nucleated cell counts was performed using reference gene primer amplification. TCRdb's copy holds only in-frame clones and misses some; the assay was immunoSEQ multiplex PCR. That table supplies the V and J calls and clone size; D and trimming were determined from the DNA. This repertoire shows roughly 200,000 clones, 84% found once; its top ten account for roughly 13%. This CDR3 has 15 residues. CDR1 and CDR2 (germline): MNHEY, SMNVEV (reference sequence). With 4 bases removed from V and 6 bases from J, the gap between germline ends came to 16 bases. This sample is part of a study of blood T cell repertoires in COVID-19. Study details: Acute and convalescent COVID-19 samples came from the United States, Italy and Spain. T cells, B-cell-depleted T cells, or PBMCs supplied cDNA or gDNA.

This sequence joins TRBV27 and TRBJ1-5; D remains ambiguous. The sequence came from a human donor in a cohort sampled during active COVID-19. Sequences were obtained from peripheral blood. DNA of the CDR3: TGTGCCAGCAGTTCCCCACCGGGAGCGGGTCAGCCCCAGCATTTT. Translated, it gives CASSSPPGAGQPQHF.